Listed here are 20 T cell receptor beta chains from one sample, sequenced in a study of cytomegalovirus exposure and HLA in healthy donors (dated by TCRdb to about 2017). Library preparation used the immunoSEQ multiplex PCR assay. The table was pulled from immuneACCESS by TCRdb, which kept in-frame rearrangements only. Such tables lose some clones; where checked, under half of the loss comes from unresolved V genes, and the rest has no known cause. The sample data list about 110,000 clones, and about 85% of these were observed just once. The ten largest clones represent over 2.5% of the sample. The specimen was PBMCs. The receptor set was obtained from a woman under 30 in good health and CMV-seronegative.

In this sample, this clone turned up once. V is TRBV19 and J is TRBJ2-1; TRBD2 matches at 12 bases. The CDR3 totals 11 residues. J lost 13 bases, V lost 10 bases, and 5 bases had no gene match. The germline gives CDR1 LNHDA, CDR2 SQIVND (reference sequence). CDR3 protein: CATSSGGAQFF. CDR3 bases: TGTGCCACCTCTAGCGGGGGGGCCCAGTTCTTC.

The chain recombines TRBV18 with TRBJ1-4, with 8 bases fitting TRBD1. This CDR3 comprises 17 residues. In germline, CDR1 is KGHSH, CDR2 LQKENI. Trimming took 3 bases from V and 0 from J; bases not matched to a gene: 6. CDR3 protein: CASSPRQGAATNEKLFF. The CDR3 nucleotides are TGTGCCAGCTCACCCAGGCAGGGGGCCGCAACTAATGAAAAACTGTTTTTT.

CDR3 region: CASSQGGAGQAEVWGNYGYTF. Here the CDR3 DNA reads TGCGCCAGCAGCCAAGGAGGTGCGGGACAGGCCGAGGTGTGGGGCAACTATGGCTACACCTTC. This chain connects TRBV4-1 to TRBJ1-2; 8 bases fit TRBD1. The CDR3 is made up of 21 amino acids. Germline V CDR1 and CDR2: MGHRA, YSYEKL. The V and J ends lost 1 base and 2 bases, in that order; junction bases with no gene match: 21.

The chain couples TRBV6-4 to TRBJ1-6; D may be TRBD1 (5 bases). The V end was cut by 4 bases, the J end by 10 bases, with 14 bases between. CDR1 MRHNA and CDR2 SNTAGT come from the germline V gene. This CDR3 has 14 residues. CDR3 residues: CASSVQAQGSPLHF. For the CDR3, the DNA is TGTGCCAGCAGTGTGCAGGCCCAGGGATCACCCCTCCACTTT.

The chain uses TRBV11-2 and TRBJ2-3; perhaps TRBD1 as D (6 bases). CDR3 size: 14 residues. V was cut by 5 bases and J by 3 bases, with 12 bases left in between. Germline loops: CDR1 SGHAT, CDR2 FQNNGV. The CDR3 is CASSARQVTDTQYF. The CDR3, as DNA: TGTGCCAGCAGCGCAAGACAGGTTACAGATACGCAGTATTTT.

The V call is TRBV27, the J call TRBJ2-1; 7 bases match TRBD2. Germline loops: CDR1 MNHEY, CDR2 SMNVEV (reference sequence). This CDR3 has 15 amino acids. Trimming took 0 bases from V and 8 from J; bases not matched to a gene: 7. The CDR3 reads CASSLSTRGRDEQFF. For the CDR3, the DNA is TGTGCCAGCAGTTTATCGACGCGGGGGAGGGATGAGCAGTTCTTC.

The rearrangement uses TRBV11-2 and TRBJ2-1, with D perhaps TRBD1 (5 bases). The CDR3 is 17 residues long. V lost 5 bases to trimming and J lost 8 bases, with 25 bases between them. Germline CDR1 reads SGHAT; CDR2 reads FQNNGV. The CDR3 coding sequence is TGTGCCAGCAGCCTAGGGTATGGGCAGGGCCCTCTTGATGAGCAGTTCTTC. Protein: CASSLGYGQGPLDEQFF.

This sequence joins TRBV6-1 and TRBJ2-5; D ambiguous. Trimming took 11 bases from V and 3 from J, leaving 7 bases between them. The germline CDR1 and CDR2 sequences are MNHNS and SASEGT. CDR3 length equals 10 residues. This CDR3 reads CAAEKETQYF. The CDR3 coding sequence is TGTGCCGCCGAGAAAGAGACCCAGTACTTC.

This clone was counted between two and nine times. The genes are TRBV15 and TRBJ2-7, with unresolved D. The ends were cut back, 1 base at V and 0 bases at J, with 13 bases in the middle. Germline V gives CDR1 LNHNV, CDR2 YYDKDF (reference sequence). The CDR3 has 16 residues. The CDR3 DNA reads TGTGCCACCAGCAGAGGAGGCTCCGACGGCTCCTACGAGCAGTACTTC. It yields the protein CATSRGGSDGSYEQYF.

The chain couples TRBV19 to TRBJ1-3; 9 bases are shared with TRBD1. The CDR3 extends over 17 amino acids. CDR1 LNHDA and CDR2 SQIVND come from the germline V gene (reference sequence). J gave up 2 bases and V 8 bases, and 13 bases lay outside the gene matches. CDR3 loop: CASSHRGLTSAGNTIYF. CDR3 DNA sequence: TGTGCCAGTTCCCACAGGGGGCTTACCTCTGCTGGAAACACCATATATTTT.

The CDR3 coding sequence is TGTGCCAGCAGCTTATCGGCACAGGTTTACAATGAGCAGTTCTTC. Translating gives CASSLSAQVYNEQFF. The chain recombines TRBV7-2 with TRBJ2-1; maybe TRBD1 (5 bases). CDR1 is SGHTA and CDR2 is FQGNSA in the germline V gene. CDR3 size: 15 residues. V was cut by 2 bases and J by 4 bases, with 12 bases left in between. Supplemented by reference TRBV7-2 and TRBJ2-1, the full variable domain reads GAGVSQSPSNKVTEKGKDVELRCDPISGHTALYWYRQSLGQGLEFLIYFQGNSAPDKSGLPSDRFSAERTGGSVSTLTIQRTQQEDSAVYLCASSLSAQVYNEQFFGPGTRLTVL.

The chain links TRBV2 to TRBJ2-1; 13 nucleotides agree with TRBD2. Germline-derived CDR1 and CDR2 are SNHLY and FYNNEI. With V trimmed by 1 base and J by 6 bases, 12 bases remained unmatched. This CDR3 comprises 19 residues. Here the CDR3 reads CASSEVELAGGRLVNEQFF. CDR3 bases: TGTGCCAGCAGTGAAGTTGAACTAGCGGGGGGGCGGTTGGTCAATGAGCAGTTCTTC. Variable domain in full (rest from reference TRBV2 and TRBJ2-1): EPEVTQTPSHQVTQMGQEVILRCVPISNHLYFYWYRQILGQKVEFLVSFYNNEISEKSEIFDDQFSVERPDGSNFTLKIRSTKLEDSAMYFCASSEVELAGGRLVNEQFFGPGTRLTVL.

The chain employs TRBV25-1 and TRBJ2-2; 10 bases are shared with TRBD1. This CDR3 is 14 amino acids long. Trimming removed 6 bases from V and 6 bases from J; junction bases left unmatched: 4. Germline values: CDR1 MGHDK, CDR2 SYGVNS. CDR3 protein: CASSPTGGSGELFF. The CDR3 nucleotides are TGTGCCAGCAGCCCGACAGGGGGCTCCGGGGAGCTGTTTTTT. The full variable domain, its missing parts supplied by reference TRBV25-1 and TRBJ2-2, is EADIYQTPRYLVIGTGKKITLECSQTMGHDKMYWYQQDPGMELHLIHYSYGVNSTEKGDLSSESTVSRIRTEHFPLTLESARPSHTSQYLCASSPTGGSGELFFGEGSRLTVL.

This chain joins TRBV6-4 and TRBJ2-2; unclear D gene. CDR1 MRHNA and CDR2 SNTAGT come from the germline V gene. The V and J ends lost 2 bases and 8 bases respectively, with 6 bases between them. The CDR3 covers 12 residues. The CDR3: CASSDASGELFF. CDR3 bases: TGTGCCAGCAGTGACGCTAGTGGGGAGCTGTTTTTT.

The J gene is TRBJ2-1, the V gene TRBV5-1, with TRBD1 matching 9 bases. V trimming: 2 bases; J trimming: 0 bases; junction bases outside the gene matches: 9. The CDR3 is 18 amino acids. Germline V gives CDR1 SGHRS, CDR2 YFSETQ. CDR3 sequence (DNA): TGCGCCAGCAGCTTTTCGGACAGGGGTTTTCCCTCCTACAATGAGCAGTTCTTC. As protein: CASSFSDRGFPSYNEQFF. Full variable domain (rest looked up from reference TRBV5-1 and TRBJ2-1): KAGVTQTPRYLIKTRGQQVTLSCSPISGHRSVSWYQQTPGQGLQFLFEYFSETQRNKGNFPGRFSGRQFSNSRSEMNVSTLELGDSALYLCASSFSDRGFPSYNEQFFGPGTRLTVL.

The gene calls are TRBV9 and TRBJ2-7, with TRBD1 identical over 8 bases. V lost 0 bases and J lost 7; bases outside the gene matches: 6. The CDR3 length is 14 residues. Germline CDR1 is SGDLS and CDR2 is YYNGEE. CDR3 residues: CASSVADRGEEQYF. CDR3 coding DNA: TGTGCCAGCAGCGTAGCTGACAGGGGTGAAGAGCAGTACTTC.

The chain has TRBV6-1 and TRBJ2-2; 13 bases map to TRBD2. The CDR3 length is 18 residues. With 3 bases clipped from V and 0 bases from J, the junction kept 4 bases outside the gene matches. Germline V gene sequence: CDR1 MNHNS, CDR2 SASEGT. Written as DNA, the CDR3 is TGTGCCAGCAGTGACACTAGCGGGGGGGCCGCGAACACCGGGGAGCTGTTTTTT. Its translation is CASSDTSGGAANTGELFF.

The CDR3 DNA sequence: TGTGCCAGTAGTTATCTGTTCGGCACAGATACGCAGTATTTT. Amino acids: CASSYLFGTDTQYF. V and J are TRBV19 and TRBJ2-3, with no clear D. The CDR3 has 14 residues. Trimming removed 5 bases from V and 1 base from J, with 10 bases in between. Germline V gives CDR1 LNHDA, CDR2 SQIVND (reference sequence).

The genes are TRBV7-9 and TRBJ1-5; 7 bases line up with TRBD1. The CDR3 has 14 amino acids. The germline CDR1 and CDR2 sequences are SEHNR and FQNEAQ (reference sequence). V was clipped by 5 bases and J by 4 bases; unmatched bases: 5. The CDR3 DNA sequence: TGTGCCAGCAGCATTACAGGGGAGAATCAGCCCCAGCATTTT. Its protein is CASSITGENQPQHF.

This clone was counted a few times. This chain connects TRBV23-1 to TRBJ1-5; TRBD1 might be the D (6 bases). TRBV23-1 falls under the ORF class, with uncertain function. The CDR3 is 17 residues long. Trimming pared 7 bases from V and 4 bases from J, leaving 23 bases between. In DNA form, the CDR3 reads TGCGCCAGCACAACTACTGTACAGGGACGGGAAAATCAGCCCCAGCATTTT. Protein: CASTTTVQGRENQPQHF.